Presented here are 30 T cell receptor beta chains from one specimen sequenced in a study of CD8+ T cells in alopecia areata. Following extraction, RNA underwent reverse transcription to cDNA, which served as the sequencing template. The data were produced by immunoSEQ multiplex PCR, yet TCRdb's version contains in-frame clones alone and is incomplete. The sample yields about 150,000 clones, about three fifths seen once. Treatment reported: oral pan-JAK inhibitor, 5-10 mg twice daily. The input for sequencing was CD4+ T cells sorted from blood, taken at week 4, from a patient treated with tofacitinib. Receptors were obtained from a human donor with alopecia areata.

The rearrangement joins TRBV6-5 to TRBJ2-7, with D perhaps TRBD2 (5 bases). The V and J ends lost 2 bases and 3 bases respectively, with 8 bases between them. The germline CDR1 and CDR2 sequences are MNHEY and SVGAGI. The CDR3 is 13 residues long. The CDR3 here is CASSYGESYEQYF. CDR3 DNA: TGTGCCAGCAGTTACGGGGAGAGCTACGAGCAGTACTTC.

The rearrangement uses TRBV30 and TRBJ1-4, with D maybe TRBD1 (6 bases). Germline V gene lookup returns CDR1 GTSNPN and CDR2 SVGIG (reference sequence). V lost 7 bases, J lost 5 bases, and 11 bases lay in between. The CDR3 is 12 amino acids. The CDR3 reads CAYGQSNEKLFF. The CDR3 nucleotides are TGTGCCTATGGACAGTCCAATGAAAAACTGTTTTTT.

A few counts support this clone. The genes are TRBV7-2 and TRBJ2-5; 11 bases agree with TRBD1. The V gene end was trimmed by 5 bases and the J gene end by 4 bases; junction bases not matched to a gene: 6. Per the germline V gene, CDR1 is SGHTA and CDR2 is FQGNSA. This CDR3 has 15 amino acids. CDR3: CASSKGQGGGETQYF. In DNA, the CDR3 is TGTGCCAGCAGCAAGGGACAGGGGGGAGGAGAGACCCAGTACTTC. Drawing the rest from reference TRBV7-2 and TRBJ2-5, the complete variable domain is GAGVSQSPSNKVTEKGKDVELRCDPISGHTALYWYRQSLGQGLEFLIYFQGNSAPDKSGLPSDRFSAERTGGSVSTLTIQRTQQEDSAVYLCASSKGQGGGETQYFGPGTRLLVL.

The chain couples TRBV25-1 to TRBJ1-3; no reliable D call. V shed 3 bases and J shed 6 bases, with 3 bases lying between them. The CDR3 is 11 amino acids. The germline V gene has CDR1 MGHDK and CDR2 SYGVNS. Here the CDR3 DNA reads TGTGCCAGCAGTGAGCTAAACACCATATATTTT. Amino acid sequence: CASSELNTIYF.

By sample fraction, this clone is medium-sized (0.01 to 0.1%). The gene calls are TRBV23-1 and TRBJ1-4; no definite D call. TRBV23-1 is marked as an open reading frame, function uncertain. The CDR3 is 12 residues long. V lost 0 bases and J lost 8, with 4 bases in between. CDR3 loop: CASSQSDEKLFF. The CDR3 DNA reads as TGCGCCAGCAGTCAATCGGACGAAAAACTGTTTTTT.

The CDR3 here is CAWSVANEQFF. CDR3 DNA: TGTGCCTGGAGTGTAGCCAATGAGCAGTTCTTC. The V call is TRBV30, the J call TRBJ2-1; no reliable D call. This CDR3 spans 11 amino acids. V lost 0 bases and J 6 bases, leaving 3 bases between the germline ends. Germline V gene data show CDR1 as GTSNPN and CDR2 as SVGIG (reference sequence).

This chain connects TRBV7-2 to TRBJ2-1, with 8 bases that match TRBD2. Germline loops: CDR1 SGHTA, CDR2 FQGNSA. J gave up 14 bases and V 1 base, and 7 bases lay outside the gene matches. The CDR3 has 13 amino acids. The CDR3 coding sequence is TGTGCCAGCAGCTTAGGAGGACTAGCTGGGAAGTTCTTC. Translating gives CASSLGGLAGKFF.

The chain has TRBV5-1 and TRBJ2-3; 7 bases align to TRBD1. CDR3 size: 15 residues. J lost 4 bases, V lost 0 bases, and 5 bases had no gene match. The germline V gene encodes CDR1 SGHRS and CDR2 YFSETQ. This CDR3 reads CASSLETGTSDTQYF. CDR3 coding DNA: TGCGCCAGCAGCTTGGAGACAGGGACCTCAGATACGCAGTATTTT.

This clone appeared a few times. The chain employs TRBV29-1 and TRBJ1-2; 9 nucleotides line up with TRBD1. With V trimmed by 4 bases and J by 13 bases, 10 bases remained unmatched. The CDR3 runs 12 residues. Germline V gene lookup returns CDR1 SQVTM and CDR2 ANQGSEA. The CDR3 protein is CSVGGQGPLFTF. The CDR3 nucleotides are TGCAGCGTTGGTGGACAGGGGCCCCTATTCACCTTC.

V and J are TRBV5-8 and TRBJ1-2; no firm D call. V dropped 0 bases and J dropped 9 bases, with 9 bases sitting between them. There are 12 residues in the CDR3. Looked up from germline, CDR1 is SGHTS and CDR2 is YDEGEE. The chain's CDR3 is CASSLVPASYTF. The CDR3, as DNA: TGTGCCAGCAGCTTGGTTCCAGCCAGCTACACCTTC. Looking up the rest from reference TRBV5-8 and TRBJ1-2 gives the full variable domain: EAGVTQSPTHLIKTRGQQATLRCSPISGHTSVYWYQQALGLGLQFLLWYDEGEERNRGNFPPRFSGRQFPNYSSELNVNALELEDSALYLCASSLVPASYTFGSGTRLTVV.

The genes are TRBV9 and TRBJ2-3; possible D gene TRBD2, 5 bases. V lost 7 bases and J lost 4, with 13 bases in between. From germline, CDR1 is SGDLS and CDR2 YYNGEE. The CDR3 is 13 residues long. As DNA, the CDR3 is TGTGCCAGCTCCTCCGGGGTTGCAGATACGCAGTATTTT. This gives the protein CASSSGVADTQYF.

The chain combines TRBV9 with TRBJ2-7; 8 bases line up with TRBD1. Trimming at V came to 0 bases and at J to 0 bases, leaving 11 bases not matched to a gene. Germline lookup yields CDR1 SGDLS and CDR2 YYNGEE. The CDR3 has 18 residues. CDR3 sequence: CASSVGGPQGTGSYEQYF. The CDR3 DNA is TGTGCCAGCAGCGTAGGGGGACCTCAAGGGACAGGCTCCTACGAGCAGTACTTC.

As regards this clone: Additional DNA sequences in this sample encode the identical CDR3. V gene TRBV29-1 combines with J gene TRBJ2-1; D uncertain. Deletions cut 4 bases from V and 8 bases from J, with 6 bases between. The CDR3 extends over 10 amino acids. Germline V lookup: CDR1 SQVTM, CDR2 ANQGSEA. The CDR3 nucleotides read TGCAGCGTTGTATTCTATGAGCAGTTCTTC. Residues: CSVVFYEQFF.

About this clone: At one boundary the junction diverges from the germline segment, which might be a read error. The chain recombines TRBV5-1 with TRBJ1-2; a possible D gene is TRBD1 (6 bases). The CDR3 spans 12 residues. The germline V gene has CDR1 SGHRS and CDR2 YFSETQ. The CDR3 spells CASSTQGGGYTF. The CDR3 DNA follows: TGTGCCAGCAGCACACAGGGAGGTGGCTACACCTTC. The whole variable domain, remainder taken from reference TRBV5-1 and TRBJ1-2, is KAGVTQTPRYLIKTRGQQVTLSCSPISGHRSVSWYQQTPGQGLQFLFEYFSETQRNKGNFPGRFSGRQFSNSRSEMNVSTLELGDSALYLCASSTQGGGYTFGSGTRLTVV.

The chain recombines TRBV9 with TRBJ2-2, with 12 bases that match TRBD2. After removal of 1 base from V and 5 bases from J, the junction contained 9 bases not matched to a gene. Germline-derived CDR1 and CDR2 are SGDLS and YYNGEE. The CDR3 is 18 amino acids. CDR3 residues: CASSVSTLAGGGTGELFF. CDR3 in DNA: TGTGCCAGCAGCGTATCCACCCTAGCGGGGGGGGGTACCGGGGAGCTGTTTTTT.

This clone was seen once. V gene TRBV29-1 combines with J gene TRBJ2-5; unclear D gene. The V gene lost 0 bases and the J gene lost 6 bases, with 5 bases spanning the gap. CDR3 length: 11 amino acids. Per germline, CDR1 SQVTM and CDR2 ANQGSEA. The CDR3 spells CSVEDIQTQYF. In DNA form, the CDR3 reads TGCAGCGTTGAAGATATTCAGACCCAGTACTTC.

In DNA, the CDR3 is TGTGCCAGCAGCCGATACGGGGGAAAGGCAGATACGCAGTATTTT. Residues: CASSRYGGKADTQYF. The chain uses TRBV9 and TRBJ2-3, with D maybe TRBD2 (6 bases). The CDR3 sequence is 15 residues long. V dropped 4 bases and J dropped 4 bases, with 16 bases sitting between them. The germline V gene encodes CDR1 SGDLS and CDR2 YYNGEE.

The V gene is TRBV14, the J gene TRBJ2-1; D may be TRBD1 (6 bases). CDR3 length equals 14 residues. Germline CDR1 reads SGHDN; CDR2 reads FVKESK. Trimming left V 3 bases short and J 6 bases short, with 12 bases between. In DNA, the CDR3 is TGTGCCAGCAGCCACTCCGGGACAAGCAATGAGCAGTTCTTC. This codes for CASSHSGTSNEQFF.

The CDR3 sequence: CASSLSRPNYEQYF. The CDR3 region has the DNA TGCGCCAGCAGCTTGAGCCGACCGAACTACGAGCAGTACTTC. This chain connects TRBV5-1 to TRBJ2-7; D remains ambiguous. The germline V gene has CDR1 SGHRS and CDR2 YFSETQ. CDR3 length equals 14 residues. The germline V and J ends were trimmed by 1 base and 3 bases, with 11 bases remaining between them.

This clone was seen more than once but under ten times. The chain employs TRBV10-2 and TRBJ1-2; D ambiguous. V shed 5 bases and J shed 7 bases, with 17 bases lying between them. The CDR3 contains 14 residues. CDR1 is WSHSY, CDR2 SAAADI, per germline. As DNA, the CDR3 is TGCGCCAGCAGTTCGGGGTTGGAGGCTTCTGGCTACACCTTC. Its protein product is CASSSGLEASGYTF.

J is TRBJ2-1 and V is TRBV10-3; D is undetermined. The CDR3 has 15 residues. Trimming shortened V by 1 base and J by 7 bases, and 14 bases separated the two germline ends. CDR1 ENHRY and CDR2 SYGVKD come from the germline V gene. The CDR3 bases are TGTGCCATCAGTGAGTACTCGGTGGTGGAGAATGAGCAGTTCTTC. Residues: CAISEYSVVENEQFF.

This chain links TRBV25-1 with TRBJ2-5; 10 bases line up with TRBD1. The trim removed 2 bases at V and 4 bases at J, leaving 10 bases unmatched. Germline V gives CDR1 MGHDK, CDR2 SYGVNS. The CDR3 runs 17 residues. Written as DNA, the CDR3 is TGTGCCAGCAGTGAACCTAGAATGGGACAGGGGAGAGAGACCCAGTACTTC. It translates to CASSEPRMGQGRETQYF. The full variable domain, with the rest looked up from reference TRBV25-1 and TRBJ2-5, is EADIYQTPRYLVIGTGKKITLECSQTMGHDKMYWYQQDPGMELHLIHYSYGVNSTEKGDLSSESTVSRIRTEHFPLTLESARPSHTSQYLCASSEPRMGQGRETQYFGPGTRLLVL.

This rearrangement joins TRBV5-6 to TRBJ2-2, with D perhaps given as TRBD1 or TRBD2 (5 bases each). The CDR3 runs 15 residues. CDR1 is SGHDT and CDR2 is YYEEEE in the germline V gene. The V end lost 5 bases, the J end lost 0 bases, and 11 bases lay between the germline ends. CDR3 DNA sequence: TGTGCCAGCAGATATACGGGGCCGAACACCGGGGAGCTGTTTTTT. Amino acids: CASRYTGPNTGELFF.

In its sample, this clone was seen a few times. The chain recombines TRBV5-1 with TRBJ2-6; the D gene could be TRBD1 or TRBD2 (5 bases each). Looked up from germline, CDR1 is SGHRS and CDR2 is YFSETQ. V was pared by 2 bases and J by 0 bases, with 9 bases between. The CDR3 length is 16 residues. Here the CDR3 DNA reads TGCGCCAGCAGCTTAACGGGACGCTCTGGGGCCAACGTCCTGACTTTC. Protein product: CASSLTGRSGANVLTF.

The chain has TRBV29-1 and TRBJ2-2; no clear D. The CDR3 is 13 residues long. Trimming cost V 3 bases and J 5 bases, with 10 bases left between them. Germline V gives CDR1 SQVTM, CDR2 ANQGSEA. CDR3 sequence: CSVDERSTGELFF. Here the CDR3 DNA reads TGCAGCGTTGATGAAAGGAGTACCGGGGAGCTGTTTTTT.

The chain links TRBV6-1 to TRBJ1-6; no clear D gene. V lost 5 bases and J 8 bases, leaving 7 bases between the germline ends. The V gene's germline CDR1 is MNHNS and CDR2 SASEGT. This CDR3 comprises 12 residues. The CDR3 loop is CASSSQDSPLHF. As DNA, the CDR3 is TGTGCCAGCAGTTCCCAGGATTCACCCCTCCACTTT.

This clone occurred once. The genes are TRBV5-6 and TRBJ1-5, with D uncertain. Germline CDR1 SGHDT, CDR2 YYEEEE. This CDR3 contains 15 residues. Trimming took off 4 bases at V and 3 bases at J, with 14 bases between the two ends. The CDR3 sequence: CASSMSGRTNQPQHF. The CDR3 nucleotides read TGTGCCAGCAGCATGAGTGGGCGGACCAATCAGCCCCAGCATTTT. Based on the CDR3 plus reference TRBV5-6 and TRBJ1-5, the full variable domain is DAGVTQSPTHLIKTRGQQVTLRCSPKSGHDTVSWYQQALGQGPQFIFQYYEEEERQRGNFPDRFSGHQFPNYSSELNVNALLLGDSALYLCASSMSGRTNQPQHFGDGTRLSIL.

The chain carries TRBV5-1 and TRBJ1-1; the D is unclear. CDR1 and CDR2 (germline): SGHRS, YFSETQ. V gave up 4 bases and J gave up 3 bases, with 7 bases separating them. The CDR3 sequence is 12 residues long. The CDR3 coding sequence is TGCGCCAGCAGCGACGGGTACACTGAAGCTTTCTTT. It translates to CASSDGYTEAFF.

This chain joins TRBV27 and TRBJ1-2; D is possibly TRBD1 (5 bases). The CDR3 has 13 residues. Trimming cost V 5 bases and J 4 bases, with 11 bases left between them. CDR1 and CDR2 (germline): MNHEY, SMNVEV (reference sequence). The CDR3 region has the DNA TGTGCCAGCAGTCCTAGAGGGGTCTATGGCTACACCTTC. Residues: CASSPRGVYGYTF.

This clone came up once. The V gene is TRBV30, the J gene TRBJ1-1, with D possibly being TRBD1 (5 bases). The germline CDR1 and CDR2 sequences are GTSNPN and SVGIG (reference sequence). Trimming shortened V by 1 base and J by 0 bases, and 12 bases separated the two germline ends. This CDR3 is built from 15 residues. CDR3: CAWSASGTVNTEAFF. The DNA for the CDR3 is TGTGCCTGGAGTGCCTCGGGGACGGTGAACACTGAAGCTTTCTTT.